This T cell receptor beta chain was profiled in a study of T-cell memory formation after mild COVID-19. As for the study in general: In these data, TCR clusters were largely donor specific. The study, taken as a whole, reports: Clones shrinking from day 15 to 85 showed even CD4/CD8 mixes; later expanders tilted CD4+. For contracting clones, CD4+ ones sat mainly in CM and EM, CD8+ in EMRA.

In regard to this clonotype: Its specificity is unknown.

TCRdb re-called the 5' RACE reads with MiXCR, one entry per CDR3 protein. The sample shows about 360,000 distinct CDR3 sequences, around 15% of them seen only once. The germline gives CDR1 SGHRS, CDR2 YFSETQ. The CDR3 is 16 amino acids. Trimming removed 4 bases at V and 0 bases at J, with 14 bases between. This sequence joins TRBV5-1 and TRBJ1-3; no clear D gene. The sequenced sample was PBMCs or a T cell subset sorted from them (not recorded which). The clonotype comes from a man between 18 and 35 years old who had mild COVID-19 (a few samples of this study predate the infection). Cell type and time point are not known. CDR3 sequence (DNA): TGCGCCAGCAGCCCGGTCGGGTTTTTCTCTGGAAACACCATATATTTT. This gives the protein CASSPVGFFSGNTIYF.